The clone carrying this T cell receptor beta chain was seen only once. Its antigen is not known. This sample stems from a study of OX40 agonist ivuxolimab in advanced cancers. About the study: Every 2 weeks, patients got intravenous ivuxolimab at one of six dose levels (0.01-10 mg/kg). Study-wide results and limits: Normalized expansion of T-cell clones was also low for some nonresponders. The mean number of expanded clones was higher in CD8+ T cells than in CD4+.

This table comes from immunoSEQ multiplex PCR, and its TCRdb copy is limited to in-frame clones, with some not included. This table has around 14,000 clones, roughly 65% appearing once. Germline CDR1 and CDR2: MGHRA and YSYEKL. CDR3 length: 17 residues. With 1 base clipped from V and 6 bases from J, the junction kept 8 bases outside the gene matches. Patients with autoimmune history or systemic immunosuppression were excluded. The V gene is TRBV4-1, the J gene TRBJ2-1; 11 nucleotides align to TRBD2. The specimen was CD4+ or CD8+ T cells sorted from blood, collected in a trial of the OX40 agonist ivuxolimab. The receptor was isolated from an adult with an advanced solid tumor such as melanoma, head and neck, liver or kidney cancer. The CDR3 DNA reads TGCGCCAGCAGCCAAGCAACCGGGACTAGCGGAGTCAATGAGCAGTTCTTC. Residues: CASSQATGTSGVNEQFF.